Shown below are 30 T cell receptor beta chains from a single sample sequenced in a study of blood T cells in healthy people across ages. Sample-barcoded 5' priming and a J-beta primer mix drove a second PCR of roughly 7 to 11 cycles. MiXCR, applied by TCRdb to the 5' RACE reads, yields one record per CDR3 protein. This sample has nearly 800,000 distinct CDR3 sequences, with around a quarter found just once. These records were also assigned to another study, of T cells of mothers and their children.

The specimen sequenced was blood. The receptors derive from a boy younger than 18 in good health.

This clonotype appeared a few times. The chain has TRBV3-1 and TRBJ2-5; D is unclear. The CDR3 contains 13 residues. Trimming pared 1 base from V and 4 bases from J, leaving 7 bases between. Per germline, CDR1 LGHDT and CDR2 YNNKEL (reference sequence). As DNA, the CDR3 is TGTGCCAGCAGCCAAGTACGTTCAGAGACCCAGTACTTC. The encoded protein is CASSQVRSETQYF.

This clonotype was picked up a small number of times. V gene TRBV27 combines with J gene TRBJ2-1, with D perhaps matching TRBD2 (6 bases). V was shortened by 2 bases and J by 7 bases, with 15 bases between the two germline ends. This CDR3 is built from 15 residues. Per germline, CDR1 MNHEY and CDR2 SMNVEV (reference sequence). CDR3: CASSLRGAAGNEQFF. CDR3 nucleotide sequence: TGTGCCAGCAGTTTACGGGGCGCCGCGGGGAATGAGCAGTTCTTC.

In this sample, this clonotype turned up a few times. The V and J genes are TRBV6-2 or TRBV6-3 and TRBJ2-7; 8 positions match TRBD1. The germline CDR1 and CDR2 sequences are MNHEY and SVGEGT. The CDR3 is made up of 16 amino acids. The trim removed 5 bases at V and 0 bases at J, leaving 9 bases unmatched. CDR3 coding DNA: TGTGCCAGCAGTGATCGACAGGGGATGAACTCCTACGAGCAGTACTTC. Protein product: CASSDRQGMNSYEQYF.

Of note for this clonotype: This is likely a read error, given that the CDR3 carries no conserved phenylalanine or tryptophan at its end. V is TRBV7-7 and J is TRBJ2-2, with TRBD2 as a possible D gene (6 bases). The V gene's germline CDR1 is SSHAT and CDR2 FNYEAQ (reference sequence). The CDR3 has 14 residues. CDR3 amino acids: CASKGGSNTGELFL. The CDR3 DNA follows: TGTGCTAGCAAAGGAGGGTCGAACACCGGGGAGCTGTTTCTT.

This chain joins TRBV4-2 and TRBJ2-5; D uncertain. The V gene lost 4 bases and the J gene lost 0 bases, with 12 bases spanning the gap. The CDR3 is 15 residues long. Germline assignment: CDR1 LGHNA and CDR2 YNFKEQ. The chain's CDR3 is CASSRPDRDQETQYF. The CDR3 DNA is TGTGCCAGCAGCCGCCCGGACCGAGACCAAGAGACCCAGTACTTC.

The rearrangement links TRBV6-2 or TRBV6-3 to TRBJ2-2; no definite D call. The germline V gene has CDR1 MNHEY and CDR2 SVGEGT. The CDR3 is made up of 17 amino acids. V lost 6 bases, J lost 4 bases, and 21 bases lay in between. The CDR3 coding sequence is TGTGCCAGCAGCCTACCCCATTGGGGTTCGAGCACCGGGGAGCTGTTTTTT. It codes for CASSLPHWGSSTGELFF.

The V call is TRBV7-8, the J call TRBJ2-7; D is uncertain. The V gene's germline CDR1 is SGHVS and CDR2 FQNEAQ. CDR3 size: 13 residues. The V end lost 5 bases, the J end lost 1 base, and 9 bases lay between the germline ends. The DNA of the CDR3 is TGTGCCAGCAGCCAGACATATTCCTACGAGCAGTACTTC. Encoded protein: CASSQTYSYEQYF.

This clonotype showed up just a few times. The V call is TRBV29-1, the J call TRBJ2-3, with 9 bases aligning to TRBD2. The CDR3 is 14 residues long. V lost 7 bases, J lost 5 bases, and 10 bases stayed unmatched. Germline lookup yields CDR1 SQVTM and CDR2 ANQGSEA. Here the CDR3 reads CSGTVAGEGDTQYF. DNA for the CDR3: TGCAGCGGTACCGTAGCGGGAGAAGGAGATACGCAGTATTTT.

This sequence joins TRBV4-1 and TRBJ2-7; 12 bases match TRBD1. Germline values: CDR1 MGHRA, CDR2 YSYEKL. The CDR3 consists of 16 residues. With 4 bases clipped from V and 0 bases from J, the junction kept 4 bases outside the gene matches. The DNA for the CDR3 is TGCGCCAGCAGCCGAGGGACAGGGGGCAACTCCTACGAGCAGTACTTC. This codes for CASSRGTGGNSYEQYF.

This sequence joins TRBV24-1 and TRBJ2-3; 8 positions agree with TRBD2. This CDR3 comprises 17 residues. After removal of 1 base from V and 6 bases from J, the junction contained 11 bases not matched to a gene. CDR1 KGHDR and CDR2 SFDVKD come from the germline V gene. The CDR3 region has the DNA TGTGCCACCAGTGATTTCGCTCTAGCGGGCGGGAAGGATACGCAGTATTTT. As protein: CATSDFALAGGKDTQYF.

The J gene is TRBJ1-2, the V gene TRBV7-9, with a tentative D call TRBD1 (5 bases). Germline CDR1 and CDR2: SEHNR and FQNEAQ (reference sequence). Trimming removed 5 bases from V and 3 bases from J, with 16 bases in between. The CDR3 length is 15 residues. The DNA of the CDR3 is TGTGCCAGCAGCCCTCTCGGACACGCTGACTATGGCTACACCTTC. This translates into CASSPLGHADYGYTF.

The chain joins TRBV27 to TRBJ2-5; D tentatively fits TRBD1 or TRBD2 (5 bases each). The last part of the DNA fits TRBJ2-7 better; the J call may be wrong. Germline V CDR1 and CDR2: MNHEY, SMNVEV (reference sequence). The CDR3 length is 13 residues. This CDR3 is CASSLSAGTEQYF. In DNA, the CDR3 is TGTGCCAGCAGTTTATCGGCAGGGACCGAGCAGTACTTC.

In this sample, this clonotype turned up a few times. This rearrangement joins TRBV7-9 to TRBJ1-4; 7 bases match TRBD1. Germline CDR1 SEHNR, CDR2 FQNEAQ (reference sequence). V lost 5 bases, J lost 5 bases, and 8 bases stayed unmatched. The CDR3 spans 15 residues. The CDR3 region is CASSPDAGGNEKLFF. CDR3 nucleotides: TGTGCCAGCAGCCCAGACGCAGGGGGAAATGAAAAACTGTTTTTT.

This clonotype was seen a few times. The genes are TRBV21-1 and TRBJ2-7. TRBV21-1 has pseudogene status. There are 17 residues in the CDR3. The CDR3 sequence is CASSPRHISFFSYEQYF. Here the CDR3 DNA reads TGTGCCAGCAGCCCTCGGCACATATCGTTCTTCTCCTACGAGCAGTACTTC.

This clonotype was seen more than once but under ten times. The V gene is TRBV19, the J gene TRBJ2-1, with 12 bases that match TRBD2. V shed 6 bases and J 7 bases; nucleotides not matched to a gene: 13. Germline V lookup: CDR1 LNHDA, CDR2 SQIVND (reference sequence). This CDR3 contains 17 residues. The CDR3: CASSTSGRTPLGNEQFF. In DNA form, the CDR3 reads TGTGCCAGTAGCACTAGCGGGAGGACACCTCTTGGGAATGAGCAGTTCTTC. Based on the CDR3 plus reference TRBV19 and TRBJ2-1, the full variable domain is DGGITQSPKYLFRKEGQNVTLSCEQNLNHDAMYWYRQDPGQGLRLIYYSQIVNDFQKGDIAEGYSVSREKKESFPLTVTSAQKNPTAFYLCASSTSGRTPLGNEQFFGPGTRLTVL.

The CDR3 sequence: CSVALLAGEGLETQYF. The CDR3 DNA follows: TGCAGCGTAGCCCTTCTAGCGGGAGAAGGATTAGAGACCCAGTACTTC. The chain couples TRBV29-1 to TRBJ2-5; 10 nucleotides line up with TRBD2. CDR1 SQVTM and CDR2 ANQGSEA come from the germline V gene. The ends lost 6 bases at V and 4 bases at J; junction bases unmatched: 14. The CDR3 extends over 16 amino acids.

This clonotype has only a few counts. This rearrangement joins TRBV7-2 to TRBJ2-3; D call uncertain. The CDR3 is made up of 13 amino acids. Between the trimmed V and J ends, which lost 0 bases and 7 bases, there was a span of 8 bases. Germline-derived CDR1 and CDR2 are SGHTA and FQGNSA. CDR3 protein: CASSLAPIHTQYF. CDR3 in DNA: TGTGCCAGCAGCTTAGCCCCCATCCATACGCAGTATTTT.

The chain employs TRBV20-1 and TRBJ1-3; 8 nucleotides agree with TRBD1. CDR1 and CDR2 (germline): DFQATT, SNEGSKA (reference sequence). Trimming cost V 6 bases and J 2 bases; bases outside gene matches: 12. The CDR3 loop spans 16 amino acids. CDR3 nucleotide sequence: TGCAGTGCCATTCATGAAACAGGGGGAACTGGAAACACCATATATTTT. This codes for CSAIHETGGTGNTIYF.

The V gene is TRBV6-5, the J gene TRBJ1-1, with D unclear. The CDR3 extends over 14 amino acids. CDR1 and CDR2 from the germline V gene are MNHEY and SVGAGI. The germline V and J ends were trimmed by 0 bases and 7 bases, with 12 bases remaining between them. The CDR3 reads CASSYSIWEGEAFF. In DNA, the CDR3 is TGTGCCAGCAGTTACTCGATATGGGAAGGTGAAGCTTTCTTT.

This clonotype was found a few times. An end of the junction does not agree with germline; a read error may underlie this. J is TRBJ2-1 and V is TRBV27; 9 bases map to TRBD1. The CDR3 is 16 amino acids. Germline V gene data show CDR1 as MNHEY and CDR2 as SMNVEV (reference sequence). The CDR3 nucleotides are TGTACCAGCAGTTTAGGGGCGGGACAGGGCTACAATGAGCAGTTCTTC. It encodes CTSSLGAGQGYNEQFF.

The gene calls are TRBV30 and TRBJ1-4; the D is unclear. The CDR3 has 14 residues. The germline gives CDR1 GTSNPN, CDR2 SVGIG (reference sequence). V lost 2 bases and J lost 4, with 11 bases in between. The CDR3, as DNA: TGTGCCTGGAGTTCGATCCGGTATAATGAAAAACTGTTTTTT. Amino acids: CAWSSIRYNEKLFF.

This clonotype was picked up a small number of times. The chain joins TRBV18 to TRBJ1-4, with D unresolved. CDR1 and CDR2 (germline): KGHSH, LQKENI. Trimming removed 3 bases at V and 0 bases at J, with 11 bases between. The CDR3 extends over 16 amino acids. This CDR3 is CASSPTTGATNEKLFF. CDR3 DNA: TGTGCCAGCTCACCGACGACCGGTGCAACTAATGAAAAACTGTTTTTT.

V gene TRBV12-3 or TRBV12-4 combines with J gene TRBJ1-5; possibly TRBD1 for D (5 bases). V was pared by 5 bases and J by 6 bases, with 17 bases between. CDR3 length equals 15 residues. The CDR3 region is CASSLGTAATQPQHF. CDR3 bases: TGTGCCAGCAGTCTCGGGACGGCGGCAACTCAGCCCCAGCATTTT.

This clonotype appeared a few times. Here the CDR3 reads CASRKVQNIQYF. In DNA form, the CDR3 reads TGTGCCAGCCGAAAGGTCCAAAACATTCAGTACTTC. The V call is TRBV2, the J call TRBJ2-4; D unclear. Trimming left V 8 bases short and J 5 bases short, with 10 bases between. CDR1 and CDR2 (germline): SNHLY, FYNNEI. This CDR3 region has 12 residues. Full variable domain (missing parts from reference TRBV2 and TRBJ2-4): EPEVTQTPSHQVTQMGQEVILRCVPISNHLYFYWYRQILGQKVEFLVSFYNNEISEKSEIFDDQFSVERPDGSNFTLKIRSTKLEDSAMYFCASRKVQNIQYFGAGTRLSVL.

This rearrangement joins TRBV19 to TRBJ2-6; no definite D call. V lost 2 bases, J lost 1 base, and 12 bases lay in between. Germline V CDR1 and CDR2: LNHDA, SQIVND (reference sequence). This CDR3 is built from 17 residues. The CDR3 bases are TGTGCCAGTAGTATATCACTGTCCCGATCTGGGGCCAACGTCCTGACTTTC. Protein sequence: CASSISLSRSGANVLTF.

This clonotype was counted only a few times. The chain uses TRBV5-1 and TRBJ2-7; D not resolved. The V end lost 2 bases, the J end lost 0 bases, and 9 bases lay between the germline ends. CDR1 and CDR2 (germline): SGHRS, YFSETQ. CDR3 length: 14 residues. Written as DNA, the CDR3 is TGCGCCAGCAGCTTTGAGGTAGGCTCCTACGAGCAGTACTTC. Residues: CASSFEVGSYEQYF.

This clonotype was seen only once. The V and J genes are TRBV29-1 and TRBJ1-2; the D gene is possibly TRBD1 (6 bases). V was trimmed by 7 bases and J by 4 bases, leaving 13 bases between them. Germline lookup yields CDR1 SQVTM and CDR2 ANQGSEA. The CDR3 sequence is 12 residues long. Here the CDR3 reads CSAGSGAYGYTF. The CDR3 DNA sequence: TGCAGCGCCGGATCAGGGGCCTATGGCTACACCTTC.

The count of this clonotype is one. V usage is TRBV27 and J usage is TRBJ1-4; D call uncertain. The CDR3 sequence is 12 residues long. V was shortened by 8 bases and J by 8 bases, with 12 bases between the two germline ends. Germline V lookup: CDR1 MNHEY, CDR2 SMNVEV (reference sequence). The CDR3 region is CASGQFGEKLFF. The CDR3 nucleotides are TGTGCCAGCGGGCAATTTGGAGAAAAACTGTTTTTT.

The J gene is TRBJ1-2, the V gene TRBV6-2 or TRBV6-3; maybe TRBD1 (5 bases). With 1 base removed from V and 8 bases from J, the gap between germline ends came to 11 bases. Germline V CDR1 and CDR2: MNHEY, SVGEGT. This CDR3 is 13 amino acids long. The DNA of the CDR3 is TGTGCCAGCAGTTACTTCGGCCAGGGAGGCTACACCTTC. Protein sequence: CASSYFGQGGYTF.

The sample holds a few counts of this clonotype. V is TRBV4-3 and J is TRBJ2-2, with 7 bases matching TRBD2. This CDR3 contains 16 residues. Germline V lookup: CDR1 LGHNA, CDR2 YSLEER. The ends lost 1 base at V and 6 bases at J; junction bases unmatched: 8. DNA of the CDR3: TGCGCCAGCAGCCAAGTGTTGGGGGGGGAAGCCGGGGAGCTGTTTTTT. Protein product: CASSQVLGGEAGELFF.